Ten or more counts support the clone carrying this T cell receptor (beta chain). The data stem from a study of blood T cells in healthy people across ages. This CDR3 has 15 amino acids. Germline loops: CDR1 SGHVS, CDR2 FQNEAQ. Trimming cost V 1 base and J 0 bases; bases outside gene matches: 0. Healthy Caucasian individuals from Russia aged 6 to 90 were enrolled as donors. Alongside a J-beta primer mix, a sample-barcoded 5' primer served in a second PCR lasting about 7 to 12 cycles. TCRdb ran MiXCR on the 5' RACE reads and lists one entry per CDR3 protein. The sample lists about 620,000 distinct CDR3 sequences; roughly half were seen once.

Sequenced: blood. The TCR was taken from a woman older than 75 in good health. J is TRBJ2-1 and V is TRBV7-8, with TRBD2 identical over 7 bases. This chain's CDR3 is CASSLERGSYNEQFF. The DNA of the CDR3 is TGTGCCAGCAGCTTAGAGCGGGGCTCCTACAATGAGCAGTTCTTC. The full variable domain, its missing parts supplied by reference TRBV7-8 and TRBJ2-1, is GAGVSQSPRYKVAKRGQDVALRCDPISGHVSLFWYQQALGQGPEFLTYFQNEAQLDKSGLPSDRFFAERPEGSVSTLKIQRTQQEDSAVYLCASSLERGSYNEQFFGPGTRLTVL.